These T cell receptor beta chains were read from a single sample in a study of shared clonotypes between healthy human individuals. Clones were sequenced by immunoSEQ multiplex PCR, and TCRdb holds only the in-frame ones, with some missing. The table has 1.5 million to 2.5 million clones, roughly 94% seen once. Sequencing was carried out using naive CD8+ T cells sorted from blood. The origin of the receptors is a man younger than 30 in good health. CDR3s include the opening cysteine and the closing phenylalanine or tryptophan. D genes are given only for firm matches. Size is stated for part of the rows, as once, few or many counts, or as a class when the clone is expanded.

J,V,size,D,CDR3,DNA
TRBJ2-7,TRBV4-1,NA,TRBD2,CASSQDWLTSGSYEQYF,TGCGCCAGCAGCCAAGATTGGTTGACTAGCGGGTCCTACGAGCAGTACTTC
TRBJ1-4,TRBV4-1,NA,TRBD1,CASSQIGQGEKLFF,TGCGCCAGCAGCCAGATCGGACAGGGTGAAAAACTGTTTTTT
TRBJ2-7,TRBV5-6,NA,TRBD1,CASSLGYWTGVTYEQYF,TGTGCCAGCAGCTTGGGGTATTGGACAGGGGTAACCTACGAGCAGTACTTC
TRBJ2-7,TRBV6-5,NA,NA,CASSYSGDTVYEQYF,TGTGCCAGCAGTTACTCGGGCGACACGGTGTACGAGCAGTACTTC
TRBJ2-3,TRBV9,NA,TRBD1,CASSGETGGTDTQYF,TGTGCCAGCAGCGGGGAGACAGGGGGCACAGATACGCAGTATTTT
TRBJ2-3,TRBV2,NA,NA,CASSVLESTDTQYF,TGTGCCAGCAGTGTCCTCGAGAGCACAGATACGCAGTATTTT
TRBJ2-7,TRBV27,NA,TRBD2,CASSLGTSGKGEQYF,TGTGCCAGCAGTCTCGGGACTAGCGGGAAGGGGGAGCAGTACTTC
TRBJ2-2,TRBV4-1,once,TRBD2,CASSQQAGASTGELFF,TGCGCCAGCAGCCAACAAGCGGGAGCTTCCACCGGGGAGCTGTTTTTT
TRBJ1-2,TRBV5-6,NA,NA,CASSEDANYGYTF,TGTGCCAGCAGCGAAGACGCTAACTATGGCTACACCTTC
TRBJ2-1,TRBV11-2,NA,NA,CASSLTTWGLSKFF,TGTGCCAGCAGCTTAACGACTTGGGGGTTGTCGAAGTTCTTC
TRBJ1-1,TRBV6-1,NA,NA,CASSEMPGAFF,TGTGCCAGCAGTGAAATGCCAGGGGCTTTCTTT
TRBJ2-7,TRBV27,NA,TRBD1,CASTKQGAPYEQYF,TGTGCCAGCACAAAACAGGGGGCCCCCTACGAGCAGTACTTC
TRBJ2-1,TRBV6-1,NA,NA,CASTEGSLDDEQFF,TGTGCCAGCACCGAGGGTTCTTTGGACGATGAGCAGTTCTTC
TRBJ1-5,TRBV9,few,NA,CASSVGYSNQPQHF,TGTGCCAGCAGCGTAGGATATAGCAATCAGCCCCAGCATTTT
TRBJ2-1,TRBV4-1,NA,TRBD2,CASSPGLAGLEQFF,TGCGCCAGCAGCCCCGGGCTAGCGGGATTGGAGCAGTTCTTC
TRBJ1-5,TRBV27,NA,NA,CACGPGEPQHF,TGTGCCTGTGGGCCCGGAGAGCCCCAGCATTTT
TRBJ2-1,TRBV5-1,NA,NA,CASSLEQIYNEQFF,TGCGCCAGCAGCTTGGAACAGATATACAATGAGCAGTTCTTC
TRBJ1-3,TRBV4-3,NA,NA,CASSQDRGSGNTIYF,TGCGCCAGCAGCCAAGACCGCGGATCTGGAAACACCATATATTTT
TRBJ2-1,TRBV7-9,NA,NA,CASSLQASYNEQFF,TGTGCCAGCAGCTTACAAGCGAGCTACAATGAGCAGTTCTTC
TRBJ2-7,TRBV6-1,NA,NA,CASSEAGGGAEQYF,TGTGCCAGCAGTGAAGCGGGGGGCGGGGCAGAGCAGTACTTC
TRBJ2-2,TRBV19,NA,NA,CASVDGLINTGELFF,TGTGCCAGCGTGGACGGACTCATTAACACCGGGGAGCTGTTTTTT
TRBJ2-1,TRBV9,NA,TRBD2,CASSPTGLAGVLSSYNEQFF,TGTGCCAGCAGCCCTACAGGACTAGCGGGGGTCCTAAGCTCCTACAATGAGCAGTTCTTC
TRBJ2-3,TRBV30,NA,NA,CACLTDTQYF,TGTGCCTGCCTGACAGATACGCAGTATTTT
TRBJ2-7,TRBV9,NA,TRBD2,CASSVGGGTTYEQYF,TGTGCCAGCAGCGTAGGCGGGGGGACTACTTACGAGCAGTACTTC
TRBJ1-5,TRBV6-1,NA,NA,CASSELKGTNQPQHF,TGTGCCAGCAGTGAGTTGAAGGGCACCAATCAGCCCCAGCATTTT
TRBJ2-7,TRBV12-5,once,NA,CASAPAYEQYF,TGTGCTAGTGCCCCGGCCTACGAGCAGTACTTC
TRBJ2-2,TRBV7-6,NA,NA,CASSLGAGFTGELFF,TGTGCCAGCAGCTTAGGGGCAGGGTTCACCGGGGAGCTGTTTTTT
TRBJ2-4,TRBV27,NA,NA,CASSPDRLGIQYF,TGTGCCAGCAGTCCAGACAGGCTGGGTATTCAGTACTTC
TRBJ2-3,TRBV11-2,NA,TRBD2,CASSLLASGSTDTQYF,TGTGCCAGCAGCTTATTAGCTAGCGGGAGCACAGATACGCAGTATTTT
TRBJ2-7,TRBV5-1,NA,TRBD1,CASSLVGQGPYEQYF,TGCGCCAGCAGCTTGGTAGGACAGGGCCCCTACGAGCAGTACTTC
TRBJ1-1,TRBV14,NA,NA,CASSQYAANTEAFF,TGTGCCAGCAGCCAATACGCAGCGAACACTGAAGCTTTCTTT
TRBJ2-5,TRBV4-2,NA,NA,CASSQGRWEETQYF,TGTGCCAGCAGCCAAGGAAGGTGGGAAGAGACCCAGTACTTC
TRBJ2-7,TRBV6-5,NA,TRBD2,CASSQGLAAYEQYF,TGTGCCAGCAGTCAGGGACTAGCGGCCTACGAGCAGTACTTC
TRBJ2-7,TRBV5-1,NA,NA,CASSLDERPTYEQYF,TGCGCCAGCAGCTTAGACGAGCGGCCGACCTACGAGCAGTACTTC
TRBJ2-1,TRBV7-8,NA,TRBD2,CASSLGEGVEQFF,TGTGCCAGCAGCTTAGGGGAGGGAGTAGAGCAGTTCTTC
TRBJ2-1,TRBV11-3,NA,NA,CASSLDKGGPVGYNEQFF,TGTGCCAGCAGCTTAGATAAAGGTGGGCCCGTGGGGTACAATGAGCAGTTCTTC
TRBJ2-7,TRBV7-9,NA,TRBD2,CASSSSGSIYEQYF,TGTGCCAGCAGCTCAAGCGGGAGCATCTACGAGCAGTACTTC
TRBJ2-5,TRBV29-1,NA,TRBD2,CSVELEAGGRPTRETQYF,TGCAGCGTTGAACTTGAAGCGGGAGGCAGGCCTACCCGCGAGACCCAGTACTTC
TRBJ2-3,TRBV7-2,NA,TRBD2,CASSPGWAGVTDTQYF,TGTGCCAGCAGCCCCGGCTGGGCGGGAGTGACAGATACGCAGTATTTT
TRBJ2-2,TRBV5-4,NA,NA,CASSFGGGLGELFF,TGTGCCAGCAGCTTCGGCGGGGGCCTCGGGGAGCTGTTTTTT
TRBJ2-3,TRBV6-5,NA,NA,CASSSPTTAQYF,TGTGCCAGCAGTTCCCCTACGACGGCGCAGTATTTT
TRBJ2-5,TRBV10-3,NA,TRBD1,CAIRVTGGETQYF,TGTGCCATCAGAGTAACAGGGGGAGAGACCCAGTACTTC
TRBJ1-1,TRBV4-3,NA,NA,CASSQDGAGDMNTEAFF,TGCGCCAGCAGCCAAGATGGGGCAGGGGATATGAACACTGAAGCTTTCTTT
TRBJ2-7,TRBV13,NA,TRBD2,CASSLDSSGSYEQYF,TGTGCCAGCAGCTTAGATTCTAGCGGCTCCTACGAGCAGTACTTC
TRBJ2-7,TRBV27,NA,TRBD1,CASGWTGGGVTYEQYF,TGTGCCAGCGGGTGGACAGGGGGCGGCGTTACCTACGAGCAGTACTTC
TRBJ2-7,TRBV11-2,NA,NA,CASTPDSRYEQYF,TGTGCCAGCACCCCAGACAGCCGCTACGAGCAGTACTTC
TRBJ1-6,TRBV10-2,NA,NA,CASSEARGGNSPLHF,TGCGCCAGCAGTGAAGCACGAGGGGGAAATTCACCCCTCCACTTT
TRBJ1-2,TRBV6-5,NA,TRBD1,CASSYSEGAYGYTF,TGTGCCAGCAGTTACTCAGAGGGGGCTTATGGCTACACCTTC
TRBJ2-5,TRBV7-9,NA,TRBD1,CASSTDRTPEFQETQYF,TGTGCCAGCAGCACGGACAGGACCCCTGAATTCCAAGAGACCCAGTACTTC
TRBJ2-2,TRBV11-2,NA,TRBD2,CASSRGGGTPFRELFF,TGTGCCAGCAGCAGGGGCGGGGGGACCCCTTTTAGGGAGCTGTTTTTT
TRBJ1-2,TRBV2,NA,NA,CASMQAGVNYGYTF,TGTGCCAGCATGCAGGCGGGTGTCAACTATGGCTACACCTTC
TRBJ1-2,TRBV29-1,NA,TRBD1,CSVEGTGTYGYTF,TGCAGCGTTGAAGGGACAGGGACCTATGGCTACACCTTC
TRBJ2-7,TRBV4-1,NA,TRBD1,CASSVRDRGLYEQYF,TGCGCCAGCAGCGTCAGGGACAGGGGACTCTACGAGCAGTACTTC
TRBJ1-2,TRBV7-9,NA,NA,CASSLVGDGYTF,TGTGCCAGCAGCCTAGTCGGGGATGGCTACACCTTC
TRBJ2-7,TRBV7-8,NA,NA,CASSLVWDTSYEQYF,TGTGCCAGCAGCTTAGTCTGGGACACTTCCTACGAGCAGTACTTC
TRBJ1-1,TRBV5-6,once,NA,CASSFLENTEAFF,TGTGCCAGCAGCTTCTTGGAGAACACTGAAGCTTTCTTT
TRBJ2-1,TRBV7-9,NA,TRBD2,CASSPPGLANNEQFF,TGTGCCAGCAGTCCACCGGGACTAGCGAACAATGAGCAGTTCTTC
TRBJ1-5,TRBV27,NA,NA,CASSFGSGQPQHF,TGTGCCAGCAGTTTCGGGAGCGGTCAGCCCCAGCATTTT
TRBJ2-7,TRBV9,NA,NA,CASSVGSNSYEQYF,TGTGCCAGCAGCGTTGGGAGTAACTCCTACGAGCAGTACTTC